This T cell receptor (beta chain) came from a study of blood T cells in healthy people across ages. Findings of the study overall: It was the long-lived donors that had more naive CD4+ cells and higher diversity than aged donors. Per-million-T-cell TCR beta diversity fell roughly linearly with age.

It was with a sample-barcoded 5' primer and a J-beta primer mix that a second PCR of about 7 to 12 cycles was run. TCRdb itself ran the 5' RACE reads through MiXCR, one entry per CDR3 protein. Of approximately 350,000 distinct CDR3 sequences in the sample, roughly half were seen once. Total RNA, at least 5 micrograms per sample, was extracted from PBMCs. The CDR3 loop spans 14 amino acids. The junction had 3 bases not matched to a gene; V was cut back by 0 bases and J by 5 bases. CDR1 is SGHAT and CDR2 is FQNNGV in the germline V gene. This clonotype has a count of ten or more. Its target is unknown. The sample consisted of blood. This clonotype originated in a man aged 60-69 years in good health. The gene calls are TRBV11-2 and TRBJ2-7; 8 positions agree with TRBD2. CDR3 region: CASSLEVAGNEQYF. CDR3 DNA sequence: TGTGCCAGCAGCTTAGAGGTAGCGGGGAACGAGCAGTACTTC.